The 2 T cell receptor beta chains in this list originate from one sample, sequenced in a study of blood T cell repertoires in COVID-19. Sequencing was performed with immunoSEQ multiplex PCR; in TCRdb, only in-frame clones are kept and a portion is missing. Counted here are about 140,000 clones, around 90% occurring once; the ten biggest clones make up over 2%. The specimen sequenced was peripheral blood. The receptors stem from a human donor with COVID-19, enrolled during active disease. The donor label of this sample is uncertain.

This rearrangement joins TRBV10-1 to TRBJ2-3; D uncertain. CDR1 is WNHNN and CDR2 is SYGVQD in the germline V gene (reference sequence). The CDR3 length is 14 residues. The V gene lost 3 bases and the J gene lost 2 bases, with 9 bases spanning the gap. The DNA for the CDR3 is TGCGCCAGCAGTGAAGGAGCGAACACAGATACGCAGTATTTT. This sequence encodes CASSEGANTDTQYF.

V gene TRBV28 combines with J gene TRBJ2-7; D perhaps matches TRBD2 (6 bases). This CDR3 is built from 14 residues. Germline V lookup: CDR1 MDHEN, CDR2 SYDVKM. The V and J ends lost 3 bases and 2 bases respectively, with 11 bases between them. The CDR3 is CASSFPGEAYEQYF. CDR3 bases: TGTGCCAGCAGTTTCCCGGGAGAAGCCTACGAGCAGTACTTC. Variable domain in full (rest from reference TRBV28 and TRBJ2-7): DVKVTQSSRYLVKRTGEKVFLECVQDMDHENMFWYRQDPGLGLRLIYFSYDVKMKEKGDIPEGYSVSREKKERFSLILESASTNQTSMYLCASSFPGEAYEQYFGPGTRLTVT.